Detailed here is one T cell receptor beta chain. Original processing methods: It was from reference gene primer amplification that nucleated cell counts were estimated. TCRdb's copy holds only in-frame clones and misses some; the assay was immunoSEQ multiplex PCR. From that table come the V and J calls and clone size; the DNA was used to work out D and trimming. The sample records about 120,000 clones, around 89% being singletons. This specimen comes from a study of blood T cell repertoires in COVID-19. The ends lost 7 bases at V and 7 bases at J; junction bases unmatched: 8. Per the germline V gene, CDR1 is MNHEY and CDR2 is SVGAGI. CDR3 length: 15 amino acids.

The chain employs TRBV6-5 and TRBJ1-6; TRBD1 aligns across 9 bases. The source of this sequence is a human donor with acute or convalescent COVID-19. The donor label of this sample is uncertain. The sample consisted of peripheral blood. CDR3 amino acids: CASNLQGAENSPLHF. As DNA, the CDR3 is TGTGCCAGCAATCTACAGGGGGCAGAGAATTCACCCCTCCACTTT.